What follows are 18 T cell receptor beta chains derived from one specimen sequenced in a study of identical twins. TCRdb reanalysed the 5' RACE reads using MiXCR and keeps one entry per CDR3 protein. The sample contains approximately 890,000 distinct CDR3 sequences, roughly an eighth of which appear only once. The sample was also linked to a second study, of yellow fever vaccine responses in identical twins.

Sequencing input: PBMCs. The source of these receptors is a woman under 30 in good health.

This clonotype has only a few counts. This chain joins TRBV7-9 and TRBJ1-1; 9 bases are a match to TRBD1. CDR1 SEHNR and CDR2 FQNEAQ come from the germline V gene (reference sequence). The CDR3 is 17 amino acids. V lost 5 bases, J lost 5 bases, and 15 bases stayed unmatched. The CDR3 bases are TGTGCCAGCAGCCCACAGGGGGCTTTGGAACGAAGGACTGAAGCTTTCTTT. Translating it yields CASSPQGALERRTEAFF.

This clonotype has more than one count but fewer than ten. V and J are TRBV20-1 and TRBJ2-3; D assignment may be TRBD1 or TRBD2 (5 bases each). CDR1 and CDR2 from the germline V gene are DFQATT and SNEGSKA (reference sequence). The CDR3 covers 15 residues. V lost 3 bases to trimming and J lost 1 base, with 14 bases between them. CDR3: CSARVWDRGTDTQYF. CDR3 DNA sequence: TGCAGTGCTAGGGTTTGGGACCGGGGCACAGATACGCAGTATTTT.

This clonotype was seen more than once but under ten times. The chain links TRBV12-3 or TRBV12-4 to TRBJ2-5; TRBD1 is a possible D gene (6 bases). CDR3 length equals 15 residues. Trimming pared 2 bases from V and 4 bases from J, leaving 14 bases between. The CDR3 nucleotides are TGTGCCAGCAGTTTAATGGTTCAGGGGCTAGAGACCCAGTACTTC. Protein product: CASSLMVQGLETQYF.

The rearrangement links TRBV19 to TRBJ2-1; the D call may be TRBD1 or TRBD2 (6 bases each). The V end was cut by 8 bases, the J end by 0 bases, with 11 bases between. Per the germline V gene, CDR1 is LNHDA and CDR2 is SQIVND (reference sequence). CDR3 size: 14 residues. This chain's CDR3 is CASSGAPSYNEQFF. In DNA, the CDR3 is TGTGCCAGTTCGGGGGCCCCCTCCTACAATGAGCAGTTCTTC.

This clonotype was detected only a few times. In DNA, the CDR3 is TGTGCCAGCAGACGACAGGGCGACGCTGAAGCTTTCTTT. The encoded protein is CASRRQGDAEAFF. This chain connects TRBV6-1 to TRBJ1-1, with 7 bases aligning to TRBD1. V shed 6 bases and J 6 bases; nucleotides not matched to a gene: 7. The V gene's germline CDR1 is MNHNS and CDR2 SASEGT. This CDR3 spans 13 amino acids.

The V and J genes are TRBV5-6 and TRBJ1-6; D is perhaps TRBD1 (5 bases). Germline assignment: CDR1 SGHDT and CDR2 YYEEEE. V was shortened by 4 bases and J by 7 bases, with 21 bases between the two germline ends. The CDR3 has 17 amino acids. CDR3 in amino acids: CASSPRGWQGRNSPLHF. In DNA form, the CDR3 reads TGTGCCAGCAGCCCTCGGGGTTGGCAGGGTAGGAATTCACCCCTCCACTTT. Together with reference TRBV5-6 and TRBJ1-6, the CDR3 gives the full variable domain: DAGVTQSPTHLIKTRGQQVTLRCSPKSGHDTVSWYQQALGQGPQFIFQYYEEEERQRGNFPDRFSGHQFPNYSSELNVNALLLGDSALYLCASSPRGWQGRNSPLHFGNGTRLTVT.

The CDR3 region is CASSEDRQPPYNEQFF. The CDR3 bases are TGTGCCAGCAGTGAAGATAGACAGCCTCCCTACAATGAGCAGTTCTTC. The rearrangement links TRBV2 to TRBJ2-1, with D tentatively TRBD1 (5 bases). The CDR3 has 16 residues. Germline loops: CDR1 SNHLY, CDR2 FYNNEI. V was clipped by 1 base and J by 2 bases, with 12 bases between them. The whole variable domain, remainder taken from reference TRBV2 and TRBJ2-1, is EPEVTQTPSHQVTQMGQEVILRCVPISNHLYFYWYRQILGQKVEFLVSFYNNEISEKSEIFDDQFSVERPDGSNFTLKIRSTKLEDSAMYFCASSEDRQPPYNEQFFGPGTRLTVL.

This clonotype was observed a handful of times. The CDR3 reads CASSTRTEFETQYF. The DNA for the CDR3 is TGTGCCAGCAGCACCCGGACAGAGTTTGAGACCCAGTACTTC. The chain uses TRBV4-2 and TRBJ2-5; tentative D call: TRBD1 (6 bases). V lost 5 bases to trimming and J lost 5 bases, with 15 bases between them. This CDR3 has 14 amino acids. The germline CDR1 and CDR2 sequences are LGHNA and YNFKEQ.

In this sample, this clonotype turned up a few times. The V and J genes are TRBV28 and TRBJ1-6, with TRBD1 identical over 8 bases. The CDR3 extends over 16 amino acids. Germline CDR1 and CDR2: MDHEN and SYDVKM. V was clipped by 6 bases and J by 7 bases; unmatched bases: 11. Written as DNA, the CDR3 is TGTGCCAGCAGCCCGACAGGGGAAGTGACAAATTCACCCCTCCACTTT. The encoded protein is CASSPTGEVTNSPLHF.

The rearrangement uses TRBV12-3 or TRBV12-4 and TRBJ1-6, with D unresolved. Trimming cost V 3 bases and J 7 bases, with 7 bases left between them. The CDR3 runs to 13 residues. The CDR3 spells CASSFDGNSPLHF. CDR3 sequence (DNA): TGTGCCAGCAGTTTCGACGGAAATTCACCCCTCCACTTT.

This clonotype was counted a few times. The V and J genes are TRBV3-1 and TRBJ2-1; 7 nucleotides agree with TRBD2. Germline CDR1 LGHDT, CDR2 YNNKEL (reference sequence). J was trimmed by 10 bases and V by 3 bases; bases with no gene match: 6. The CDR3 length is 13 residues. Here the CDR3 DNA reads TGTGCCAGCAGCCACCGGGGGGATTGGGAGCAGTTCTTC. Its translation: CASSHRGDWEQFF.

This clonotype was observed a handful of times. V is TRBV6-4 and J is TRBJ1-1; D remains unclear. The germline CDR1 and CDR2 sequences are MRHNA and SNTAGT. The CDR3 contains 14 residues. V was pared by 7 bases and J by 0 bases, with 12 bases between. CDR3 in amino acids: CASNPPTMNTEAFF. DNA for the CDR3: TGTGCCAGCAACCCCCCCACCATGAACACTGAAGCTTTCTTT.

The gene calls are TRBV7-8 and TRBJ2-7; 8 bases match TRBD2. CDR3 length: 16 amino acids. J gave up 0 bases and V 6 bases, and 10 bases lay outside the gene matches. Germline V lookup: CDR1 SGHVS, CDR2 FQNEAQ. CDR3 sequence reads: CASRAGGATSSYEQYF. For the CDR3, the DNA is TGTGCCAGCAGGGCCGGGGGGGCAACGAGCTCCTACGAGCAGTACTTC.

In its sample, this clonotype was seen a few times. V gene TRBV7-9 combines with J gene TRBJ1-2, with 10 bases fitting TRBD1. The germline V gene encodes CDR1 SEHNR and CDR2 FQNEAQ (reference sequence). V lost 5 bases, J lost 3 bases, and 9 bases stayed unmatched. CDR3 length equals 16 residues. In DNA, the CDR3 is TGTGCCAGCAGCCCACCCCCCGGGACAGGGGACTATGGCTACACCTTC. The encoded protein is CASSPPPGTGDYGYTF. The full variable domain, with the rest looked up from reference TRBV7-9 and TRBJ1-2, is DTGVSQNPRHKITKRGQNVTFRCDPISEHNRLYWYRQTLGQGPEFLTYFQNEAQLEKSRLLSDRFSAERPKGSFSTLEIQRTEQGDSAMYLCASSPPPGTGDYGYTFGSGTRLTVV.

The V and J genes are TRBV6-1 and TRBJ1-1; D is ambiguous. The germline V and J ends were trimmed by 6 bases and 1 base, with 12 bases remaining between them. Germline CDR1 and CDR2: MNHNS and SASEGT. The CDR3 runs 14 residues. CDR3 amino acids: CASRSRVSNTEAFF. CDR3 in DNA: TGTGCCAGCAGATCACGGGTGTCGAACACTGAAGCTTTCTTT.

This clonotype occurred a few times. The V call is TRBV4-1, the J call TRBJ2-1; no reliable D call. V lost 3 bases, J lost 6 bases, and 15 bases lay in between. The germline V gene encodes CDR1 MGHRA and CDR2 YSYEKL. The length of the CDR3 is 15 residues. CDR3 sequence: CASSHPDRDVNEQFF. The CDR3 DNA follows: TGCGCCAGCAGCCATCCCGATCGTGATGTCAATGAGCAGTTCTTC.

This clonotype was counted between two and nine times. One end of the junction varies from germline; a read error may be responsible. The V call is TRBV28, the J call TRBJ1-5; D is uncertain. Germline loops: CDR1 MDHEN, CDR2 SYDVKM. The CDR3 totals 14 residues. CDR3 coding DNA: TGTGCCAGCAGTTTATTTATTAGCAATCAGCCCCAACATTTT. This gives the protein CASSLFISNQPQHF.

This rearrangement joins TRBV4-1 to TRBJ2-7, with TRBD2 as a possible D gene (6 bases). Germline V gene data show CDR1 as MGHRA and CDR2 as YSYEKL. This CDR3 is 15 amino acids long. Trimming pared 2 bases from V and 0 bases from J, leaving 11 bases between. For the CDR3, the DNA is TGCGCCAGCAGCCAAAGACTAGGGAGCTCCTACGAGCAGTACGTC. It translates to CASSQRLGSSYEQYV.